This TCR beta chain is drawn from a study of identifying expanded T cells in peripheral blood. The assay was immunoSEQ multiplex PCR, and TCRdb's table has in-frame clones only and misses some. Of 100,000 or so clones in the sample, about 83% were seen once. Germline assignment: CDR1 LGHNA and CDR2 YSLEER. V dropped 0 bases and J dropped 0 bases, with 8 bases sitting between them. The CDR3 extends over 15 amino acids. The chain employs TRBV4-3 and TRBJ1-1; no clear D. The receptor was derived from a person aged 18 to 70 in good health. Sequenced: blood. The CDR3 DNA is TGCGCCAGCAGCCAAGATGCACGTCTGAACACTGAAGCTTTCTTT. Protein sequence: CASSQDARLNTEAFF.